The 10 T cell receptor beta chains presented below share a single source sample, sequenced in a study of blood T cell repertoires in COVID-19. Only in-frame clones appear in the TCRdb table, and some are missing; sequencing was by immunoSEQ multiplex PCR. The top ten hold roughly 5.1% of the sample, which has about 220,000 clones, 82% seen once. Source material: peripheral blood. The receptors here all came from a woman in her sixties or seventies with COVID-19, enrolled during active disease.

This chain connects TRBV7-7 to TRBJ1-5; D call uncertain. The CDR3 covers 16 residues. V was trimmed by 6 bases and J by 4 bases, leaving 19 bases between them. The germline V gene encodes CDR1 SSHAT and CDR2 FNYEAQ (reference sequence). The chain's CDR3 is CASRPRESRNNQPQHF. The CDR3 DNA sequence: TGTGCCAGCAGACCTAGAGAGAGCAGAAATAATCAGCCCCAGCATTTT.

In the case of this clone: At one end the junction does not follow the germline gene, possibly because of a read error. The sample holds other DNA sequences that translate to the same CDR3. The CDR3: CASSQGLSPRQSTGELFF. CDR3 nucleotides: TGTGCCAGCAGTCAAGGTCTTAGCCCACGTCAAAGCACCGGGGAGCTGTTTTTT. V is TRBV4-2 and J is TRBJ2-2, with D uncertain. Germline V gives CDR1 LGHNA, CDR2 YNFKEQ. The CDR3 consists of 18 residues.

The rearrangement uses TRBV5-1 and TRBJ1-1; 8 bases map to TRBD1. The CDR3 has 14 residues. The germline gives CDR1 SGHRS, CDR2 YFSETQ. After removal of 2 bases from V and 4 bases from J, the junction contained 4 bases not matched to a gene. The CDR3 loop is CASSFGQGGTEAFF. Here the CDR3 DNA reads TGCGCCAGCAGCTTCGGACAGGGAGGCACTGAAGCTTTCTTT. Complete variable domain (other parts from reference TRBV5-1 and TRBJ1-1): KAGVTQTPRYLIKTRGQQVTLSCSPISGHRSVSWYQQTPGQGLQFLFEYFSETQRNKGNFPGRFSGRQFSNSRSEMNVSTLELGDSALYLCASSFGQGGTEAFFGQGTRLTVV.

The V and J genes are TRBV7-9 and TRBJ1-1; D perhaps matches TRBD1 (5 bases). The CDR3 contains 14 residues. Germline V gives CDR1 SEHNR, CDR2 FQNEAQ (reference sequence). V was clipped by 3 bases and J by 1 base, with 9 bases between them. The CDR3 loop reads CASSFGGTNTEAFF. CDR3 bases: TGTGCCAGCAGCTTCGGAGGGACGAACACTGAAGCTTTCTTT.

This chain uses TRBV18 with TRBJ1-4; weak D call: TRBD1 (6 bases). With 5 bases removed from V and 8 bases from J, the gap between germline ends came to 18 bases. Germline CDR1 reads KGHSH; CDR2 reads LQKENI. The CDR3 extends over 15 amino acids. The CDR3: CASSIEQGIIEKLFF. CDR3 DNA: TGTGCCAGCTCAATCGAACAGGGTATAATCGAAAAACTGTTTTTT.

This rearrangement joins TRBV5-1 to TRBJ2-4, with D possibly TRBD1 on 6 matching bases. V dropped 2 bases and J dropped 10 bases, with 10 bases sitting between them. The germline gives CDR1 SGHRS, CDR2 YFSETQ. The CDR3 is 12 residues long. For the CDR3, the DNA is TGCGCCAGCAGCTTTCCAGGGGAAATTCAGTACTTC. As protein: CASSFPGEIQYF.

The gene calls are TRBV15 and TRBJ2-1; the match to TRBD2 covers 10 bases. This CDR3 contains 17 residues. V trimming: 0 bases; J trimming: 4 bases; junction bases outside the gene matches: 6. Germline V gene sequence: CDR1 LNHNV, CDR2 YYDKDF (reference sequence). The CDR3 sequence is CATSRDRILAGYNEQFF. Here the CDR3 DNA reads TGTGCCACCAGCAGAGACCGGATACTAGCGGGATACAATGAGCAGTTCTTC.

This clone was picked up a small number of times. This sequence joins TRBV28 and TRBJ2-3, with a possible D match to TRBD2 (6 bases). The CDR3 has 17 residues. V shed 6 bases and J shed 0 bases, with 19 bases lying between them. Looked up from germline, CDR1 is MDHEN and CDR2 is SYDVKM. The CDR3 nucleotides read TGTGCCAGCAGCCCTCCCGATTTCGGGAGAAGCACAGATACGCAGTATTTT. Encoded protein: CASSPPDFGRSTDTQYF.

The J gene is TRBJ2-5, the V gene TRBV14; TRBD1 matches at 9 bases. Per germline, CDR1 SGHDN and CDR2 FVKESK. The CDR3 contains 14 residues. V was pared by 4 bases and J by 3 bases, with 3 bases of the junction left unmatched. As DNA, the CDR3 is TGTGCCAGCAGCCCCGGGACAGGGAAAGAGACCCAGTACTTC. Translation: CASSPGTGKETQYF.

The chain joins TRBV28 to TRBJ2-7, with D perhaps matching TRBD1 (7 bases). Trimming removed 6 bases from V and 4 bases from J, with 16 bases in between. CDR3 length: 14 amino acids. Germline CDR1 MDHEN, CDR2 SYDVKM. CDR3: CASRRQGGRYEQYF. As DNA, the CDR3 is TGTGCCAGCAGGCGGCAGGGGGGACGGTACGAGCAGTACTTC.